Listed below are T cell receptor beta chains from one sample, sequenced in a study of blood T cells in healthy people across ages. TCRdb re-called the 5' RACE reads with MiXCR, one entry per CDR3 protein. The sample has 500,000 to 550,000 distinct CDR3 sequences, about 24% seen once; the top ten hold approximately 10%. These data also featured in a second study, about T cells of mothers and their children.

Sequences were obtained from blood. These receptors were obtained from a boy younger than 18 in good health. CDR3s include the opening cysteine and the closing phenylalanine or tryptophan. The order of the fields is V gene, J gene, clone size, D gene, CDR3 protein, CDR3 DNA. D genes are given only for firm matches. Only part of the rows carry a size: once, few, many, or a class if the clone is expanded.

TRBV7-2	TRBJ2-5	few	-	CASSLDQGWQEAQYF	TGTGCCAGCAGCTTAGATCAGGGATGGCAAGAGGCCCAGTACTTC
TRBV7-9	TRBJ2-5	few	-	CASSSPLGAQETQYF	TGTGCCAGCAGCTCCCCTTTGGGGGCCCAAGAGACCCAGTACTTC
TRBV2	TRBJ2-7	-	-	CASSAGLFYEQYF	TGTGCCAGCAGTGCGGGACTCTTCTACGAGCAGTACTTC
TRBV2	TRBJ1-1	few	TRBD1	CASRLRTGFTEAFF	TGTGCCAGCAGGCTGAGGACAGGGTTCACTGAAGCTTTCTTT
TRBV4-3	TRBJ2-7	-	-	CASSHKDRHYEQYF	TGCGCCAGCAGCCACAAGGACAGACACTACGAGCAGTACTTC
TRBV6-1	TRBJ2-5	once	-	CASKSLAGSFQETQYF	TGTGCCAGCAAATCGCTCGCAGGTTCGTTCCAAGAGACCCAGTACTTC
TRBV7-9	TRBJ2-7	few	-	CASRDEQEQYF	TGTGCCAGCAGGGACGAACAGGAGCAGTACTTC
TRBV6-1	TRBJ2-2	few	TRBD1	CASIQGAQTGELFF	TGTGCCAGCATACAGGGGGCGCAAACCGGGGAGCTGTTTTTT
TRBV28	TRBJ2-4	-	TRBD2	CASSPELAVVNIQYF	TGTGCCAGCAGCCCCGAACTAGCGGTTGTGAACATTCAGTACTTC
TRBV18	TRBJ2-7	few	-	CASSPSDTGQGEQYF	TGTGCCAGCTCACCTTCGGACACGGGCCAGGGGGAGCAGTACTTC
TRBV6-6	TRBJ2-5	many	TRBD1	CASSDRVQETQYF	TGTGCCAGCAGCGACAGGGTCCAAGAGACCCAGTACTTC
TRBV7-2	TRBJ1-1	once	-	CASSLVGAETEAFF	TGTGCCAGCAGCTTGGTAGGCGCGGAGACTGAAGCTTTCTTT
TRBV29-1	TRBJ2-2	few	-	CSVDFTRNTGELFF	TGCAGCGTTGATTTCACCAGAAACACCGGGGAGCTGTTTTTT
TRBV20-1	TRBJ2-1	few	TRBD2	CSAPGTSGISYNEQFF	TGCAGTGCCCCGGGGACTAGCGGGATCTCCTACAATGAGCAGTTCTTC
TRBV29-1	TRBJ1-1	few	TRBD1	CSVAYRGSALVTEAFF	TGCAGCGTTGCCTACAGGGGAAGCGCCTTGGTCACTGAAGCTTTCTTT
TRBV9	TRBJ2-7	many	TRBD1	CASSVGQGGYEQYF	TGTGCCAGCAGCGTGGGACAGGGGGGCTACGAGCAGTACTTC
TRBV6-5	TRBJ2-2	many	TRBD1	CASRPGQYTGELFF	TGTGCCAGCAGGCCGGGACAGTACACCGGGGAGCTGTTTTTT
TRBV14	TRBJ2-7	few	TRBD2	CASSQARLAGANEQYF	TGTGCCAGCAGCCAAGCCCGACTAGCGGGAGCAAACGAGCAGTACTTC
TRBV6-6	TRBJ2-5	many	-	CASSYYLREMETQYF	TGTGCCAGCAGTTACTACCTCAGGGAGATGGAGACCCAGTACTTC
TRBV4-3	TRBJ1-4	many	-	CASSQEDGNEKLFF	TGCGCCAGCAGCCAGGAGGACGGGAATGAAAAACTGTTTTTT
TRBV11-1	TRBJ2-7	many	-	CASSFDSYEQYF	TGTGCCAGCAGCTTTGACAGCTACGAGCAGTACTTC
TRBV7-2	TRBJ2-5	-	-	CASSFLGVRETQYF	TGTGCCAGCAGCTTCTTGGGGGTTCGGGAGACCCAGTACTTC
TRBV28	TRBJ2-7	-	-	CAGSRGARYEQYF	TGTGCCGGCAGTCGGGGGGCTCGTTACGAGCAGTACTTC
TRBV9	TRBJ2-5	-	-	CASSVGDGETQYF	TGTGCCAGCAGCGTAGGCGACGGGGAGACCCAGTACTTC
TRBV29-1	TRBJ2-1	-	-	CSVESGGGEQFF	TGCAGCGTTGAATCCGGGGGCGGAGAGCAGTTCTTC
TRBV7-2	TRBJ2-7	few	TRBD1	CASSLRTGGGYEQYF	TGTGCCAGCAGCTTAAGGACAGGGGGCGGCTACGAGCAGTACTTC
TRBV24-1	TRBJ2-7	few	-	CATSDPSTGYEQYF	TGTGCCACCAGTGATCCCAGTACGGGATACGAGCAGTACTTC
TRBV5-1	TRBJ2-7	-	-	CASSLVVGYEQYF	TGCGCCAGCAGCTTGGTGGTGGGCTACGAGCAGTACTTC
TRBV13	TRBJ1-1	-	TRBD1	CASSLGDRGPDDEAFF	TGTGCCAGCAGCTTAGGGGACAGGGGGCCCGATGATGAAGCTTTCTTT
TRBV4-1	TRBJ2-7	-	-	CASSQEAGTSYEQYF	TGCGCCAGCAGCCAAGAAGCGGGTACGAGCTACGAGCAGTACTTC
TRBV28	TRBJ2-7	few	-	CASSLRTANYEQYF	TGTGCCAGCAGTTTAAGGACAGCCAACTACGAGCAGTACTTC
TRBV28	TRBJ1-2	-	-	CASISRGYYGYTF	TGTGCCAGCATCAGTCGGGGCTACTATGGCTACACCTTC
TRBV5-5	TRBJ2-1	-	TRBD1	CASSQYRGNNEQFF	TGTGCCAGCAGCCAATACAGGGGAAACAATGAGCAGTTCTTC
TRBV14	TRBJ2-1	few	TRBD2	CASSREIDRIAGTTANEQFF	TGTGCCAGCAGCCGAGAAATCGACCGAATAGCGGGCACTACCGCCAATGAGCAGTTCTTC
TRBV29-1	TRBJ2-4	-	TRBD2	CSVSASGSPLAKNIQYF	TGCAGCGTAAGCGCTAGCGGGAGTCCCCTAGCCAAAAACATTCAGTACTTC
TRBV30	TRBJ2-7	-	-	CAWRARTKQYF	TGTGCCTGGAGGGCAAGGACGAAGCAGTACTTC
TRBV20-1	TRBJ2-7	few	TRBD1	CSATGGQGTYEQYF	TGCAGTGCTACAGGCGGACAGGGAACATACGAGCAGTACTTC
TRBV2	TRBJ1-2	-	TRBD1	CASANTGGYGYTF	TGTGCCAGCGCTAACACAGGGGGCTATGGCTACACCTTC
TRBV4-3	TRBJ2-4	few	-	CASSQDGATVPENIQYF	TGCGCCAGCAGCCAAGACGGGGCAACAGTTCCCGAAAACATTCAGTACTTC
TRBV24-1	TRBJ2-2	-	-	CATSSPGPNTGELFF	TGTGCCACCAGTTCCCCGGGACCTAACACCGGGGAGCTGTTTTTT
TRBV30	TRBJ2-2	-	-	CAWRLGQNTGELFF	TGTGCCTGGAGGCTGGGGCAGAACACCGGGGAGCTGTTTTTT
TRBV7-2	TRBJ1-5	few	-	CASSLGSPSGGAQPQHF	TGTGCCAGCAGCTTAGGAAGCCCCTCCGGAGGAGCTCAGCCCCAGCATTTT
TRBV19	TRBJ2-1	once	-	CASSYGALSNEQFF	TGTGCCAGTAGTTACGGTGCCCTCTCCAATGAGCAGTTCTTC
TRBV9	TRBJ2-6	-	-	CASSVGLSGANVLTF	TGTGCCAGCAGCGTAGGACTTTCTGGGGCCAACGTCCTGACTTTC
TRBV7-8	TRBJ1-5	few	-	CASSLGGNSNQPQHF	TGTGCCAGCAGCTTGGGGGGAAATAGCAATCAGCCCCAGCATTTT
TRBV28	TRBJ2-5	few	TRBD1	CASSSLQGTQETQYF	TGTGCCAGCAGTTCCTTACAGGGGACCCAAGAGACCCAGTACTTC
TRBV27	TRBJ2-7	-	-	CASSLRALPIYEQYF	TGTGCTAGCAGTTTACGGGCCCTACCAATCTACGAGCAGTACTTT
TRBV28	TRBJ2-7	-	-	CASRGGDEQYF	TGTGCCAGCAGGGGGGGCGACGAGCAGTACTTC
TRBV9	TRBJ2-7	-	-	CASSADTAPSFEQYF	TGTGCCAGCAGCGCGGACACGGCCCCTTCCTTCGAGCAGTACTTC
TRBV4-2	TRBJ1-2	few	-	CASSQDLSRTFYGYTF	TGTGCCAGCAGCCAAGATCTTTCAAGGACATTCTATGGCTACACCTTC
TRBV9	TRBJ2-1	-	-	CASSVRDSIESEQFF	TGTGCCAGCAGCGTTAGGGACTCCATTGAGAGTGAGCAGTTCTTC
TRBV4-1	TRBJ2-4	few	TRBD1	CASSQVGQGLAKNIQYF	TGCGCCAGCAGCCAAGTAGGACAGGGGTTAGCCAAAAACATTCAGTACTTC
TRBV29-1	TRBJ1-1	few	TRBD1	CSLLSQQGATEAFF	TGCAGCCTCCTTAGTCAACAGGGGGCTACTGAAGCTTTCTTT
TRBV6-6	TRBJ2-3	few	-	CASSYREDTQYF	TGTGCCAGCAGTTACCGGGAGGATACGCAGTATTTT
TRBV5-1	TRBJ2-5	few	-	CASSLDGTIVETQYF	TGCGCCAGCAGCTTGGACGGGACGATAGTAGAGACCCAGTACTTC
TRBV15	TRBJ2-6	few	TRBD1	CATSRVTGLVGPSGANVLTF	TGTGCCACCAGCAGAGTGACAGGGCTTGTCGGACCCTCTGGGGCCAACGTCCTGACTTTC
TRBV20-1	TRBJ2-1	-	-	CSARDGQELEQFF	TGCAGTGCTAGAGATGGTCAGGAACTTGAGCAGTTCTTC
TRBV15	TRBJ2-7	few	-	CATSRVVVQGYEQYF	TGTGCCACCAGCAGAGTCGTAGTCCAGGGATACGAGCAGTACTTC
TRBV4-3	TRBJ2-1	-	TRBD2	CASSPKAGGGINEQFF	TGCGCCAGCTCCCCAAAAGCGGGAGGAGGGATCAATGAGCAGTTCTTC
TRBV7-9	TRBJ1-2	few	TRBD1	CASSLMVSGQSDGYTF	TGTGCCAGCAGCTTGATGGTGTCGGGACAGAGCGATGGCTACACCTTC